These T cell receptor beta chains were read from a single sample in a study of PD-1 blockade in classical Hodgkin lymphoma. Some clones are missing from TCRdb's copy, which holds only in-frame ones; the method was immunoSEQ multiplex PCR. Of about 20,000 clones in the sample, around four fifths were seen once. The source material was CD4+ T cells from blood. These receptors were taken from a human donor with classical Hodgkin lymphoma. CDR3s include the opening cysteine and the closing phenylalanine or tryptophan. The D gene is left open where the match is weak. Clone size, where shown, is once, few, many, or a class for clones that have expanded.

V,J,size,D,DNA,CDR3
TRBV18,TRBJ2-7,-,TRBD1,TGTGCCAGCTCCCCCGGGACAGAGGTTGGCGAGCAGTACTTC,CASSPGTEVGEQYF
TRBV27,TRBJ2-7,once,-,TGTGCCAGCAGTTTATCTATACTGGGGAAGCCTCGCGAGCAGTACTTC,CASSLSILGKPREQYF
TRBV6-5,TRBJ2-7,-,-,TGTGCCAGCAGCCTTTTGGGGGGCCCCGACGAGCAGTACTTC,CASSLLGGPDEQYF
TRBV19,TRBJ2-1,-,-,TGTGCCAGTAGTATCGGCTACAATGAGCAGTTCTTC,CASSIGYNEQFF
TRBV5-1,TRBJ2-5,-,-,TGCGCCAGCAGCTTGACCGACCCCAGCGGGGAGACCCAGTACTTC,CASSLTDPSGETQYF
TRBV5-1,TRBJ2-3,-,TRBD1,TGCGCCAGCAGCTGGGGGACAGGGAGGTCCACAGATACGCAGTATTTT,CASSWGTGRSTDTQYF
TRBV15,TRBJ2-4,-,-,TGTGCCACCAGCAGAGTGGGGGAGGTCAAAAACATTCAGTACTTC,CATSRVGEVKNIQYF
TRBV5-6,TRBJ1-5,-,-,TGTGCCAGCAGCTTGGCCGCGGACGCAGCTCAGCCCCAGCATTTT,CASSLAADAAQPQHF
TRBV9,TRBJ2-7,-,-,TGTGCCAGCAGCCCCGGAGGTAGCGGCTACGAGCAGTACTTC,CASSPGGSGYEQYF
TRBV11-3,TRBJ2-7,few,-,TGTGCCAGCAGTCCAGGGTCGGCCGAGCAGTACTTC,CASSPGSAEQYF
TRBV9,TRBJ1-4,-,-,TGTGCCAGCAGCGTTCGGGGTGGGGACACAAATGAAAAACTGTTTTTT,CASSVRGGDTNEKLFF
TRBV25-1,TRBJ2-3,-,-,TGTGCCAGCAGTGAATCCCCCTTGGGCACAGATACGCAGTATTTT,CASSESPLGTDTQYF
TRBV5-1,TRBJ2-6,-,-,TGCGCCAGCAGCTTGGCCAACGTCCTGACTTTC,CASSLANVLTF
TRBV9,TRBJ2-3,-,TRBD1,TGTGCCAGCAGCGTAAGGGGGACAGGGCGGTTAGATACGCAGTATTTT,CASSVRGTGRLDTQYF
TRBV5-4,TRBJ2-2,-,-,TGTGCCAGCAGCTTGCCCTTCTCCGAGGAGCTGTTTTTT,CASSLPFSEELFF
TRBV5-6,TRBJ2-7,-,-,TGTGCCAGCAGCTTGGCCCCCGGTATGGAATACTTC,CASSLAPGMEYF
TRBV2,TRBJ2-3,once,TRBD1,TGTGCCAGCAGTCCAACCCGGACAGGGGTCCCCACAGATACGCAGTATTTT,CASSPTRTGVPTDTQYF